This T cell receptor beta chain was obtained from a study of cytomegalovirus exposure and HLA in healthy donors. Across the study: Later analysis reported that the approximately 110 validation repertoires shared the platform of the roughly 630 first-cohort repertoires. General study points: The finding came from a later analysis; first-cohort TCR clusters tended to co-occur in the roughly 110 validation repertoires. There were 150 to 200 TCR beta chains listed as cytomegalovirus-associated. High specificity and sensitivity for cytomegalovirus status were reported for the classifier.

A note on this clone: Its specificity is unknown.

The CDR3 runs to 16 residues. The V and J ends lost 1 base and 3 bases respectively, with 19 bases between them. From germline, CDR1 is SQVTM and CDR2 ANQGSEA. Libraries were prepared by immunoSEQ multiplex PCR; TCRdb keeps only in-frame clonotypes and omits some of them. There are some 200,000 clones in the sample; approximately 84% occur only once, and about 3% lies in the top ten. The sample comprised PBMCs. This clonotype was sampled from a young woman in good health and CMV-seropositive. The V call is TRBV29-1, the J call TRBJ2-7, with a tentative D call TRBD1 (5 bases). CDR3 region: CSVEGLEKGMGYEQYF. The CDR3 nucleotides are TGCAGCGTTGAAGGGTTGGAAAAGGGGATGGGCTACGAGCAGTACTTC.